These T cell receptor beta chains were read from a single sample in a study of identical twins. TCRdb used MiXCR to reprocess the 5' RACE reads, holding one entry per CDR3 protein. The sample lists fewer than 250,000 distinct CDR3 sequences; approximately 8% were seen once. The sample was also linked to a second study, of yellow fever vaccine responses in identical twins.

Material for sequencing was CD8+ T cells sorted from blood. Receptors were obtained from a young woman in good health. CDR3s include the opening cysteine and the closing phenylalanine or tryptophan. D genes are given only for firm matches. Part of the rows lack a size; the others show once, few, many or a class for expanded clones.

D gene: TRBD1; V gene: TRBV28; clone size: few; J gene: TRBJ2-1; CDR3 DNA: TGTGCCAGCAGTTCAGGGACAGGGCTTTACAATGAGCAGTTCTTC; CDR3 protein: CASSSGTGLYNEQFF
D gene: TRBD2; V gene: TRBV27; clone size: -; J gene: TRBJ2-1; CDR3 DNA: TGTGCCAGCAGTACAGGAGTTGGTGGCGGGAGGGCCGGTGAGCAGTTCTTC; CDR3 protein: CASSTGVGGGRAGEQFF
D gene: -; V gene: TRBV4-1; clone size: many; J gene: TRBJ2-2; CDR3 DNA: TGCGCCAGCAGCCAAGAGGTCTCGAACACCGGGGAGCTGTTTTTT; CDR3 protein: CASSQEVSNTGELFF
D gene: -; V gene: TRBV29-1; clone size: many; J gene: TRBJ2-1; CDR3 DNA: TGCAGCGTCGGGAAACACAATGAGCAGTTCTTC; CDR3 protein: CSVGKHNEQFF
D gene: -; V gene: TRBV5-5; clone size: many; J gene: TRBJ2-7; CDR3 DNA: TGTGCCAGCAGCTTTGGGTCAGGGATCTCCTACGAGCAGTACTTC; CDR3 protein: CASSFGSGISYEQYF
D gene: TRBD2; V gene: TRBV20-1; clone size: -; J gene: TRBJ2-1; CDR3 DNA: TGCAGTGCTTTGGGACTAGCGGAGAACAATGAGCAGTTCTTC; CDR3 protein: CSALGLAENNEQFF
D gene: -; V gene: TRBV20-1; clone size: -; J gene: TRBJ2-5; CDR3 DNA: TGCAGTGCTAGAGATGGCGGGGCCGGGGGAGAGACCCAGTACTTC; CDR3 protein: CSARDGGAGGETQYF
D gene: TRBD1; V gene: TRBV5-1; clone size: many; J gene: TRBJ2-7; CDR3 DNA: TGCGCCAGCAGCTTGGATCGGGACAGGACCTACGAGCAGTACTTC; CDR3 protein: CASSLDRDRTYEQYF
D gene: TRBD2; V gene: TRBV10-1; clone size: few; J gene: TRBJ2-7; CDR3 DNA: TGCGCCAGCAACCTCGGGGGGGGCCGTATACCCTACGAGCAGTACTTC; CDR3 protein: CASNLGGGRIPYEQYF
D gene: -; V gene: TRBV13; clone size: -; J gene: TRBJ2-7; CDR3 DNA: TGTGCCAGCAGCCCCGGGACAAAAAGATCCTACGAGCAGTACTTC; CDR3 protein: CASSPGTKRSYEQYF
D gene: -; V gene: TRBV10-2; clone size: many; J gene: TRBJ2-5; CDR3 DNA: TGCGCCAGCAGTGACAGGGACAAGCAAGAGACCCAGTACTTC; CDR3 protein: CASSDRDKQETQYF
D gene: TRBD1; V gene: TRBV5-6; clone size: many; J gene: TRBJ1-6; CDR3 DNA: TGTGCCAGCAGCTTGGGAGCAGGGGGAGAACCCCTCCACTTT; CDR3 protein: CASSLGAGGEPLHF
D gene: -; V gene: TRBV2; clone size: -; J gene: TRBJ1-2; CDR3 DNA: TGTGCCAGCAGTGAAGTGTCGCACAGGGTGGGCTATGGCTACACCTTC; CDR3 protein: CASSEVSHRVGYGYTF
D gene: TRBD2; V gene: TRBV12-5; clone size: -; J gene: TRBJ2-2; CDR3 DNA: TGTGCTAGTGGTTCCCCGCGGGGAGCGGGGGGAACATCGTCCGGGGAGCTGTTTTTT; CDR3 protein: CASGSPRGAGGTSSGELFF
D gene: TRBD2; V gene: TRBV12-3/TRBV12-4; clone size: many; J gene: TRBJ2-1; CDR3 DNA: TGTGCCAGCGGACGTCCTAGCGGGGGGAATGAGCAGTTCTTC; CDR3 protein: CASGRPSGGNEQFF
D gene: TRBD2; V gene: TRBV20-1; clone size: many; J gene: TRBJ2-7; CDR3 DNA: TGCAGTGCTAAGGGGCTAGCGGGGGAATACGAGCAGTACTTC; CDR3 protein: CSAKGLAGEYEQYF
D gene: -; V gene: TRBV28; clone size: -; J gene: TRBJ1-5; CDR3 DNA: TGTGCCAGCAGCCCTTCGTATAGCAATCAGCCCCAGCATTTT; CDR3 protein: CASSPSYSNQPQHF
D gene: -; V gene: TRBV7-9; clone size: many; J gene: TRBJ1-2; CDR3 DNA: TGTGCCAGCGGGGGCAGGGATCATGGCTACACCTTC; CDR3 protein: CASGGRDHGYTF
D gene: -; V gene: TRBV7-3; clone size: few; J gene: TRBJ2-1; CDR3 DNA: TGTGCCAGCAGCTCCAAGGAGGTGCGCAGACAGAGCAATGAGCAGTTCTTC; CDR3 protein: CASSSKEVRRQSNEQFF
D gene: -; V gene: TRBV12-3/TRBV12-4; clone size: few; J gene: TRBJ1-4; CDR3 DNA: TGTGCCAGCAGGGATGGGGGGCAGAGGGAAAAACTGTTTTTT; CDR3 protein: CASRDGGQREKLFF
D gene: TRBD2; V gene: TRBV27; clone size: -; J gene: TRBJ2-1; CDR3 DNA: TGTGCCAGCAGTTTGTCTAGCGGAGGTGATGAGCAGTTCTTC; CDR3 protein: CASSLSSGGDEQFF
D gene: -; V gene: TRBV7-9; clone size: -; J gene: TRBJ2-1; CDR3 DNA: TGTGCCAGCAGCTTAGCGCAAACAGTAGAGCAGTTCTTC; CDR3 protein: CASSLAQTVEQFF
D gene: TRBD1; V gene: TRBV7-2; clone size: many; J gene: TRBJ1-6; CDR3 DNA: TGTGCCAGCAGCTCGACAGGGGGTTCCTATAATTCACCCCTCCACTTT; CDR3 protein: CASSSTGGSYNSPLHF
D gene: -; V gene: TRBV2; clone size: many; J gene: TRBJ1-1; CDR3 DNA: TGTGCCAGCAGTGAACGGTGGGGGGCGGTGAACACTGAAGCTTTCTTT; CDR3 protein: CASSERWGAVNTEAFF
D gene: TRBD1; V gene: TRBV29-1; clone size: -; J gene: TRBJ1-2; CDR3 DNA: TGCAGCGTTCCAAAGCAGGGGGCGGATGGCTACACCTTC; CDR3 protein: CSVPKQGADGYTF
D gene: -; V gene: TRBV11-2; clone size: -; J gene: TRBJ2-7; CDR3 DNA: TGTGCCAGCAGCTTAAACCGGGGCCTAATACCCTACGAGCAGTACTTC; CDR3 protein: CASSLNRGLIPYEQYF
D gene: TRBD1; V gene: TRBV6-4; clone size: many; J gene: TRBJ2-1; CDR3 DNA: TGTGCCAGCAGTGACTTGGGACAGCATGAGCAGTTCTTC; CDR3 protein: CASSDLGQHEQFF
D gene: TRBD2; V gene: TRBV20-1; clone size: many; J gene: TRBJ2-7; CDR3 DNA: TGCAGTGCCCCGAGTTTTACTAGCGGGATCTACGAGCAGTACTTC; CDR3 protein: CSAPSFTSGIYEQYF
D gene: -; V gene: TRBV7-9; clone size: -; J gene: TRBJ2-7; CDR3 DNA: TGTGCCAGCAGCCCCCCTGGTGTGGACTACGAGCAGTACTTC; CDR3 protein: CASSPPGVDYEQYF
D gene: -; V gene: TRBV7-2; clone size: few; J gene: TRBJ1-4; CDR3 DNA: TGTGCCAGCAGCAAAGGACAGACAACTAATGAAAAACTGTTTTTT; CDR3 protein: CASSKGQTTNEKLFF
D gene: TRBD1; V gene: TRBV2; clone size: -; J gene: TRBJ1-5; CDR3 DNA: TGTGCCAGCAGTGAAAGTAGGACAGGGGTCTATCAGCCCCAGCATTTT; CDR3 protein: CASSESRTGVYQPQHF
D gene: -; V gene: TRBV5-1; clone size: -; J gene: TRBJ1-4; CDR3 DNA: TGCGCCAGCAGCTCGACCGGGGCTTATAATGAAAAACTGTTTTTT; CDR3 protein: CASSSTGAYNEKLFF
D gene: -; V gene: TRBV28; clone size: -; J gene: TRBJ2-1; CDR3 DNA: TGTGCCAGCAGTTTTGTGGGCGGTGAGCAGTTCTTC; CDR3 protein: CASSFVGGEQFF
D gene: TRBD2; V gene: TRBV14; clone size: -; J gene: TRBJ2-1; CDR3 DNA: TGTGCCAGCAGCCAAGAACCCCCAACAGCGGGAGGAGATAATGAGCAGTTCTTC; CDR3 protein: CASSQEPPTAGGDNEQFF
D gene: -; V gene: TRBV5-4; clone size: -; J gene: TRBJ2-3; CDR3 DNA: TGTGCCAGCAGCGGGGCACTATCCACAGATACGCAGTATTTT; CDR3 protein: CASSGALSTDTQYF
D gene: -; V gene: TRBV2; clone size: few; J gene: TRBJ2-5; CDR3 DNA: TGTGCCAGCAGCGACCCCCCTTCGGGTGAAGAGACCCAGTACTTC; CDR3 protein: CASSDPPSGEETQYF
D gene: TRBD1; V gene: TRBV15; clone size: -; J gene: TRBJ2-2; CDR3 DNA: TGTGCCACCAGCAGAGACCTTCCGACAGGGGGCGTTGAGTACACCGGGGAGCTGTTTTTT; CDR3 protein: CATSRDLPTGGVEYTGELFF
D gene: TRBD2; V gene: TRBV7-6; clone size: -; J gene: TRBJ2-3; CDR3 DNA: TGTGCCAGCAACCTAGCGGGAGGGCGAACAGATACGCAGTATTTT; CDR3 protein: CASNLAGGRTDTQYF
D gene: -; V gene: TRBV7-8; clone size: many; J gene: TRBJ2-2; CDR3 DNA: TGTGCCAGCAGCTTAAAGCGCCAGAACACCGGGGAGCTGTTTTTT; CDR3 protein: CASSLKRQNTGELFF
D gene: -; V gene: TRBV12-3/TRBV12-4; clone size: -; J gene: TRBJ1-2; CDR3 DNA: TGTGCCAGCAGTTTAGGGAATTACTATGGCTACACCTTC; CDR3 protein: CASSLGNYYGYTF
D gene: -; V gene: TRBV11-2; clone size: few; J gene: TRBJ2-3; CDR3 DNA: TGTGCCAGCAGCTTAGGCCCTACTCCGGGCACAGATACGCAGTATTTT; CDR3 protein: CASSLGPTPGTDTQYF
D gene: -; V gene: TRBV7-9; clone size: many; J gene: TRBJ2-2; CDR3 DNA: TGTGCCAGCAGCTCAGGACATAGTGAGGGAACCGGGGAGCTGTTTTTT; CDR3 protein: CASSSGHSEGTGELFF
D gene: TRBD1; V gene: TRBV12-3/TRBV12-4; clone size: many; J gene: TRBJ2-1; CDR3 DNA: TGTGCCAGCAGTTTAGGGACCGACAGGGGGACCTACAATGAGCAGTTCTTC; CDR3 protein: CASSLGTDRGTYNEQFF
D gene: -; V gene: TRBV11-1; clone size: -; J gene: TRBJ2-7; CDR3 DNA: TGTGCCAGCAGCCTAACAGGGGAGGAGGAGCAGTACTTC; CDR3 protein: CASSLTGEEEQYF
D gene: TRBD2; V gene: TRBV11-2; clone size: few; J gene: TRBJ2-1; CDR3 DNA: TGTGCCAGCAGCTTATCAGCGGGAGGCTTCATCTCCTACAATGAGCAGTTCTTC; CDR3 protein: CASSLSAGGFISYNEQFF
D gene: -; V gene: TRBV29-1; clone size: -; J gene: TRBJ1-1; CDR3 DNA: TGCAGCGTCGCCCTCCACACAGGGAGGGCCACTGAAGCTTTCTTT; CDR3 protein: CSVALHTGRATEAFF
D gene: -; V gene: TRBV7-9; clone size: -; J gene: TRBJ1-1; CDR3 DNA: TGTGCCAGCAGCTCCCGGACGGATCTGAACACTGAAGCTTTCTTT; CDR3 protein: CASSSRTDLNTEAFF
D gene: TRBD2; V gene: TRBV4-1; clone size: many; J gene: TRBJ2-7; CDR3 DNA: TGCGCCAGCAGCCCTCAACTAGCGGGAGGGACCTACGAGCAGTACTTC; CDR3 protein: CASSPQLAGGTYEQYF
D gene: -; V gene: TRBV4-1; clone size: -; J gene: TRBJ1-1; CDR3 DNA: TGCGCCAGCAGCCAAGAATTCCAGGCAGGGAACACTGAAGCTTTCTTT; CDR3 protein: CASSQEFQAGNTEAFF
D gene: TRBD1; V gene: TRBV4-1; clone size: few; J gene: TRBJ2-7; CDR3 DNA: TGCGCCAGCAGCCACGGGACAGGGGATTGGTACGAGCAGTACTTC; CDR3 protein: CASSHGTGDWYEQYF
D gene: TRBD2; V gene: TRBV7-2; clone size: many; J gene: TRBJ2-1; CDR3 DNA: TGTGCCAGCAGCAAAAGCGGGAGAAGCGATGAGCAGTTCTTC; CDR3 protein: CASSKSGRSDEQFF